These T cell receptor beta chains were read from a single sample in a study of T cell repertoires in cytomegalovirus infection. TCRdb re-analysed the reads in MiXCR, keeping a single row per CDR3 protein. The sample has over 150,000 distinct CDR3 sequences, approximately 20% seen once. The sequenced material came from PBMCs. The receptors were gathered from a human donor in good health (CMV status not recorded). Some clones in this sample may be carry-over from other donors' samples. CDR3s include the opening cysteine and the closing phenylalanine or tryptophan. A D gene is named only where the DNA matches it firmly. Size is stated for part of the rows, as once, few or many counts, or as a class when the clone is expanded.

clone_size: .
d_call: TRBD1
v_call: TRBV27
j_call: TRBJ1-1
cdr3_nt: TGTGCCAGCACCAACAGGGGGCGCGGGGTTGATACTGAAGCTTTCTTT
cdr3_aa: CASTNRGRGVDTEAFF

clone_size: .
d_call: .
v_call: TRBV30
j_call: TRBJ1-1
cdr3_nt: TGTGCCTGGAGTGTTTGGGGTAGGAACACTGAAGCTTTCTTT
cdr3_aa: CAWSVWGRNTEAFF

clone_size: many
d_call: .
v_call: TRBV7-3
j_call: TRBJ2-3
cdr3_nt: TGTGCCAGCAGTCTAACCGGGACAGATACGCAGTATTTT
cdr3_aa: CASSLTGTDTQYF

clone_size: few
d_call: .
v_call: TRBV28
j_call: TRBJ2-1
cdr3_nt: TGTGCCAGCAGTCCCCGGACTCCGGGCAATGAGCAGTTCTTC
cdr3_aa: CASSPRTPGNEQFF

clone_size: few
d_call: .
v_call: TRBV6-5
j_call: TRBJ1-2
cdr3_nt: TGTGCCAGCAGTCGAACGGCCAGCCCCTCGTATGGCTACACCTTC
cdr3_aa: CASSRTASPSYGYTF

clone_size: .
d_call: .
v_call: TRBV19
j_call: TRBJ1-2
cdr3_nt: TGTGCCAGTAGTATAGATCCGCGTGGCTACACCTTC
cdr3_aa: CASSIDPRGYTF

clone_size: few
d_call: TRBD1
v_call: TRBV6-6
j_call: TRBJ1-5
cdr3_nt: TGTGCCAGCAGTTATCTTTCCGGACAGGGCAATCAGCCCCAGCATTTT
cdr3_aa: CASSYLSGQGNQPQHF

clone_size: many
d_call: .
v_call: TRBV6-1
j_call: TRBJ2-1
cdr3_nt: TGTGCCAGCAGTGTAGACACCCCCAATGAGCAGTTCTTC
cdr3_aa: CASSVDTPNEQFF

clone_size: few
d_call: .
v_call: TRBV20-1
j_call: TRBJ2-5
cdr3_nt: TGCAGTGCTAGTAGGCCTCAGGAGGGATTGGAGACCCAGTACTTC
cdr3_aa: CSASRPQEGLETQYF

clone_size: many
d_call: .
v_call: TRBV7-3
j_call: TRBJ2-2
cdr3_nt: TGTGCCAGCAGCTCCGGGGGGCCGGGGACCGGGGAGCTGTTTTTT
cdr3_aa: CASSSGGPGTGELFF

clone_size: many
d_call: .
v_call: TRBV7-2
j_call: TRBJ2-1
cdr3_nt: TGTGCCAGCAGCTTATCGAGCTCCTACAATGAGCAGTTCTTC
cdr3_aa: CASSLSSSYNEQFF

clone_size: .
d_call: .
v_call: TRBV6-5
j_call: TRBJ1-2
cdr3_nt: TGTGCCAGCAGTTACACGGACAGCTCCGCAGACTATGGCTACACCTTC
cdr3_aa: CASSYTDSSADYGYTF

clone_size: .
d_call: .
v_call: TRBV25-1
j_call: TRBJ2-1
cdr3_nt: TGTTCCAGCAGTGAGCGGAGAACCTACAATGAGCAGTTCTTC
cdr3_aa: CSSSERRTYNEQFF

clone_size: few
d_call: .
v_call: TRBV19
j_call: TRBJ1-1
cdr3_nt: TGTGCCAGTAGTATAGCGCCTTTAGGGAACACTGAAGCTTTCTTT
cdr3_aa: CASSIAPLGNTEAFF

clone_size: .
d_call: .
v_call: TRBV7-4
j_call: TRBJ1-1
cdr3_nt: TGTGCCAGCAGCGTCAGGGGCATGAACACTGAAGCTTTCTTT
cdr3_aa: CASSVRGMNTEAFF

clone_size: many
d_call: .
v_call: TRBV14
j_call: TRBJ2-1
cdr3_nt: TGTGCCAGCAGCCAAGTGAGCGAGTCCTACAATGAGCAGTTCTTC
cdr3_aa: CASSQVSESYNEQFF

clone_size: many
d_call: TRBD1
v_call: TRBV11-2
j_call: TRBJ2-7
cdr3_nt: TGTGCCAGCAGCCCTTTACCGGGACAGCTCTACGAGCAGTACTTC
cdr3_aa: CASSPLPGQLYEQYF

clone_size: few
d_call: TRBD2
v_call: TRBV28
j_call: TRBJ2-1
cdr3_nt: TGTGCCAGCAGTTCCCCGGGGGGGGCGGGATTCTCCTACAATGAGCAGTTCTTC
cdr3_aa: CASSSPGGAGFSYNEQFF

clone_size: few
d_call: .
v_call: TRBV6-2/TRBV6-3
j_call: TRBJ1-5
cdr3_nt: TGTGCCAGCGGCGTATCTCCCCGTTTTAATCAGCCCCAGCATTTT
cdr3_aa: CASGVSPRFNQPQHF

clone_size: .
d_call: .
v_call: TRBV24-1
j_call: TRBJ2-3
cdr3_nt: TGTGCCACCAGTGATAGAGGGGGGCCAAGCACAGATACGCAGTATTTT
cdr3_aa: CATSDRGGPSTDTQYF

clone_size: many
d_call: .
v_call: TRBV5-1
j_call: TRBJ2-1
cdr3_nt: TGCGCCAGCAGCCCGCCGGGGTCATACAATGAGCAGTTCTTC
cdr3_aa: CASSPPGSYNEQFF

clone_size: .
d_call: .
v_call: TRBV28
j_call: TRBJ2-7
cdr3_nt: TGTGCCAGCAGTCGAGGGCGGGAGCAGTACTTC
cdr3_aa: CASSRGREQYF

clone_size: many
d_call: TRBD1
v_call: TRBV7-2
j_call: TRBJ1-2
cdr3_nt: TGTGCCAGCAGCTACCAGGGACAGAACTATGGCTACACCTTC
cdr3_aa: CASSYQGQNYGYTF

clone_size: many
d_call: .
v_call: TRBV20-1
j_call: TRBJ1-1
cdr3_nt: TGCAGTGCCCGGGGACAAAGCGCTGAAGCTTTCTTT
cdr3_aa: CSARGQSAEAFF

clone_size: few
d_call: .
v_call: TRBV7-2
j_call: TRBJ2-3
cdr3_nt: TGTGCCAGCAGCTTAGTCGGAACGGGAGTAGGAGATACGCAGTATTTT
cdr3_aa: CASSLVGTGVGDTQYF

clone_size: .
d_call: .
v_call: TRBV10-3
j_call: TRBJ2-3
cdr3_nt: TGTGCCATCAGTGAGCAGACGGGGCGCAGCACAGATACGCAGTATTTT
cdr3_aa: CAISEQTGRSTDTQYF

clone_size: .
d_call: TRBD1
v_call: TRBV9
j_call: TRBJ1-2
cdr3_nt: TGTGCCAGCAGCGGCGGAGGACAGGGAAACTATGGCTACACCTTC
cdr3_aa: CASSGGGQGNYGYTF

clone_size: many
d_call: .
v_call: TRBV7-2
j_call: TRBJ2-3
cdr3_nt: TGTGCCAGCAGCTTAAGGAGCTATACGCAGTATTTT
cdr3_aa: CASSLRSYTQYF

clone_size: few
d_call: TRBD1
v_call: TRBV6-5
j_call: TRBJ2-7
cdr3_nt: TGTGCCAGCAGTTACTCGGGACAGGGGACCTACGAGCAGTACTTC
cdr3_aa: CASSYSGQGTYEQYF